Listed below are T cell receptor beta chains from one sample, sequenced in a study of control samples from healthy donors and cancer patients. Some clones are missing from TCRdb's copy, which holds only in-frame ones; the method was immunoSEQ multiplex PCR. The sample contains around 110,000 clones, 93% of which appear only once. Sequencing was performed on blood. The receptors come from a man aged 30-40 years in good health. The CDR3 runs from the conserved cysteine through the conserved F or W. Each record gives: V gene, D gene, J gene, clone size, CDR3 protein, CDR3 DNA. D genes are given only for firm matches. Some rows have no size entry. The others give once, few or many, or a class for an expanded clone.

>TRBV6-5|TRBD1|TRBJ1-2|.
CASSQGGAGYGYTF
TGTGCCAGCAGCCAGGGGGGGGCAGGGTATGGCTACACCTTC
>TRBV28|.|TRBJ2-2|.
CASSFSWELFF
TGTGCCAGCAGTTTCTCCTGGGAGCTGTTTTTT
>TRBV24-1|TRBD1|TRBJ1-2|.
CATRKGAGYGYTF
TGTGCCACCAGGAAGGGGGCAGGGTATGGCTACACCTTC
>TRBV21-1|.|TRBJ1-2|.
CASREGRGGYTF
TGTGCCAGCCGCGAGGGACGTGGTGGCTACACCTTC
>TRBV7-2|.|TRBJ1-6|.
CASSPLGQGRDSPLHF
TGTGCCAGCAGCCCGCTTGGACAAGGGAGGGATTCACCCCTCCACTTT
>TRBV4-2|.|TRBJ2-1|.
CASSQGDRAGRSYNEQFF
TGTGCCAGCAGCCAGGGCGATCGGGCAGGGAGGTCCTACAATGAGCAGTTCTTC
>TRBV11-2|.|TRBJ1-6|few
CASSFIPRKGPPLHF
TGTGCCAGCAGCTTTATACCCCGTAAGGGACCACCCCTCCACTTT
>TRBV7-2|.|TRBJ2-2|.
CASRRELDTGELFF
TGTGCCAGCCGCAGGGAGTTAGACACCGGGGAGCTGTTTTTT
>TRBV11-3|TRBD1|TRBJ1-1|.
CASSEGTGSEAFF
TGTGCCAGCAGCGAAGGGACAGGGTCGGAAGCTTTCTTT
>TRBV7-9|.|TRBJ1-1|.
CASSLSGTEAFF
TGTGCCAGCAGCCTAAGCGGGACAGAAGCTTTCTTT
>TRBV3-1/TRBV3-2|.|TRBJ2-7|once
CASSPPVMGEQYF
TGTGCCAGCAGCCCTCCCGTTATGGGGGAGCAGTACTTC
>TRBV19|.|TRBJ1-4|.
CASSIAGGDSEKLFF
TGTGCCAGTAGTATTGCCGGGGGAGATAGTGAAAAACTGTTTTTT
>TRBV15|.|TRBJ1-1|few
CAPPSANTEAFF
TGTGCCCCACCTTCGGCGAACACTGAAGCTTTCTTT
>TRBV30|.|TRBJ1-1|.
CAWSVGRVSDTEAFF
TGTGCCTGGTCTGTGGGTAGGGTTTCGGACACTGAAGCTTTCTTT
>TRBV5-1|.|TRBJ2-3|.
CASSTGRQTTQYF
TGCGCCAGCAGCACGGGGCGGCAGACCACGCAGTATTTT
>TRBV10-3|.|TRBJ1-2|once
CAPGAGAYGYTF
TGTGCCCCGGGGGCGGGGGCCTATGGCTACACCTTC
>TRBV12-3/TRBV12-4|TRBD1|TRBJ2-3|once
CASRAWGTVKDF
TGTGCCAGCAGAGCGTGGGGGACAGTTAAAGATTTT
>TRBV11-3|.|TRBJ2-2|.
CASSPRQNTGELFF
TGTGCCAGCAGCCCGAGACAGAACACCGGGGAGCTGTTTTTT
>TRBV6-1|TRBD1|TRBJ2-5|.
CASSERVGARGQETQYF
TGTGCCAGCAGTGAAAGAGTAGGGGCCAGGGGGCAAGAGACCCAGTACTTC
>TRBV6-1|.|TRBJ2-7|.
CASSEGGYEQYF
TGTGCCAGCAGTGAAGGCGGCTACGAGCAGTACTTC
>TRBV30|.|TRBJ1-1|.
CAWSFRTGTEAFF
TGTGCCTGGAGTTTCCGGACTGGCACTGAAGCTTTCTTT
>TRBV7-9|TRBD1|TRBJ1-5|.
CASSPEIGGVQPQHF
TGTGCCAGCAGCCCAGAGATAGGGGGCGTTCAGCCCCAGCATTTT
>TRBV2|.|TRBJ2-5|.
CASSYRKGGTQYF
TGTGCCAGCAGTTACAGAAAAGGCGGGACCCAGTACTTC